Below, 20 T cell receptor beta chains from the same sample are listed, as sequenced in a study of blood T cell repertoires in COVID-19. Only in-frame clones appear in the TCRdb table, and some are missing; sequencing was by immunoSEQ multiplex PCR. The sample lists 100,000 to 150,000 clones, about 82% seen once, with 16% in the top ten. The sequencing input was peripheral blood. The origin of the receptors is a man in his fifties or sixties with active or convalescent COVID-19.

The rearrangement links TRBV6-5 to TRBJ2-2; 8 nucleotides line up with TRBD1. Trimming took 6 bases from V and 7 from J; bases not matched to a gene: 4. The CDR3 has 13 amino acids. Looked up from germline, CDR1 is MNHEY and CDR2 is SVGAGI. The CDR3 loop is CASRSTGGGELFF. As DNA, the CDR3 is TGTGCCAGCAGGAGCACAGGGGGCGGGGAGCTGTTTTTT.

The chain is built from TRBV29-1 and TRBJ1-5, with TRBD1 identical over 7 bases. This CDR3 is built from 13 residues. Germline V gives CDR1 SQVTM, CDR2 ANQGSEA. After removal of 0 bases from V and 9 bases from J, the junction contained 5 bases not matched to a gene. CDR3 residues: CSVEDRQGGPQHF. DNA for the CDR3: TGCAGCGTTGAAGATAGACAGGGAGGGCCCCAGCATTTT.

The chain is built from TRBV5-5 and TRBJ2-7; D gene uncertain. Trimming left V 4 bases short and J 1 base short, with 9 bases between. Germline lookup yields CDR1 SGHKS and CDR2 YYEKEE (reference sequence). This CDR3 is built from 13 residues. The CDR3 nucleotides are TGTGCCAGCAGCAACGACTTGTCCTACGAGCAGTACTTC. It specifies CASSNDLSYEQYF.

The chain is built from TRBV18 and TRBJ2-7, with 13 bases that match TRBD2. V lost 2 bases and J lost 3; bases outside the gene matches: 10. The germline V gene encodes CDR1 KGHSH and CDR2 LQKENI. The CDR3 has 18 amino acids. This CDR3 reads CASSPNIGTSGNDYEQYF. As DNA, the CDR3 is TGTGCCAGCTCACCAAACATTGGGACTAGCGGGAACGACTACGAGCAGTACTTC.

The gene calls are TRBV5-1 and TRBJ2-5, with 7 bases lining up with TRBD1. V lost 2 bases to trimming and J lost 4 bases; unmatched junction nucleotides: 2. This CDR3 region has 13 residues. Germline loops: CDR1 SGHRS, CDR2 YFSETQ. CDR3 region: CASSFNRGETQYF. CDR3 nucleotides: TGCGCCAGCAGCTTCAACAGGGGAGAGACCCAGTACTTC.

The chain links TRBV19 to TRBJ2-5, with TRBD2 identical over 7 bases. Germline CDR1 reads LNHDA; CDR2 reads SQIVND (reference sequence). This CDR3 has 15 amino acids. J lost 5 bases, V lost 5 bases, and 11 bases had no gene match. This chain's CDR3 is CASSASSGWGETQYF. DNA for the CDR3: TGTGCCAGTAGTGCTTCTAGCGGTTGGGGGGAGACCCAGTACTTC.

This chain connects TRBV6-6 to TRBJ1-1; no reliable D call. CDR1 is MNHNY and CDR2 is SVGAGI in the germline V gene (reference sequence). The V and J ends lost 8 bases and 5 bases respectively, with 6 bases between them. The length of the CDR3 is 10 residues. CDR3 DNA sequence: TGTGCCAGCTTAGAAACTGAAGCTTTCTTT. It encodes CASLETEAFF.

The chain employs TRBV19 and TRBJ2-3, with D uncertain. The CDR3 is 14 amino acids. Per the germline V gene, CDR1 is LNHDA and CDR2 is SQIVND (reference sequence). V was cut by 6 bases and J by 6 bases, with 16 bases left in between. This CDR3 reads CASRSQVLSDTQYF. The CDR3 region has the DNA TGTGCCAGTAGGTCCCAGGTACTCTCGGATACGCAGTATTTT.

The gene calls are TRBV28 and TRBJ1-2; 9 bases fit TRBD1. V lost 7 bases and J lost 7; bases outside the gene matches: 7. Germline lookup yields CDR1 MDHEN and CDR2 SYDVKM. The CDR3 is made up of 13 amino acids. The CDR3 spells CASTLQGAVGYTF. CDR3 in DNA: TGTGCCAGCACCTTACAGGGGGCGGTTGGCTACACCTTC.

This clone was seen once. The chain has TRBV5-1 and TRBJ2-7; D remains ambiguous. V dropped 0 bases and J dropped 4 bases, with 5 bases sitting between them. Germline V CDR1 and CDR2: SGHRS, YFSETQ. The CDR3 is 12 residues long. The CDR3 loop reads CASSLESYEQYF. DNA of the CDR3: TGCGCCAGCAGCTTGGAATCTTACGAGCAGTACTTC.

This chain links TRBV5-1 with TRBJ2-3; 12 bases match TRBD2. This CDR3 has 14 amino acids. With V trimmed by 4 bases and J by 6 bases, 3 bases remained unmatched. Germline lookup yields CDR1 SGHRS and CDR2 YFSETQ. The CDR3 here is CASSLGTSGDTQYF. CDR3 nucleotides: TGCGCCAGCAGCCTAGGGACTAGCGGGGATACGCAGTATTTT.

The CDR3, as DNA: TGTGCCACCCAGACAGGGGAGGCCCACGAGCAGTACTTC. Its translation is CATQTGEAHEQYF. The chain has TRBV6-5 and TRBJ2-7; 8 bases line up with TRBD1. The germline V gene has CDR1 MNHEY and CDR2 SVGAGI. The junction had 10 bases not matched to a gene; V was cut back by 10 bases and J by 5 bases. The CDR3 is made up of 13 amino acids.

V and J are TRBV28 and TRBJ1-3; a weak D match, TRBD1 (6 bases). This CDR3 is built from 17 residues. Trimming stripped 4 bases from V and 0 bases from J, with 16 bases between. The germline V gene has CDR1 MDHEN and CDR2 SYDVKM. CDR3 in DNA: TGTGCCAGCAGTTCAGAGACAGGTGCATTCTCTGGAAACACCATATATTTT. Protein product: CASSSETGAFSGNTIYF.

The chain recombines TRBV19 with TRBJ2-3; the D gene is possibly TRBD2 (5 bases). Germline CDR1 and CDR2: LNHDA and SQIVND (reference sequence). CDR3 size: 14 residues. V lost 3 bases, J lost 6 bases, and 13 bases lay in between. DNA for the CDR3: TGTGCCAGTAGTATCGGACTTTCTCTCGATACGCAGTATTTT. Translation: CASSIGLSLDTQYF.

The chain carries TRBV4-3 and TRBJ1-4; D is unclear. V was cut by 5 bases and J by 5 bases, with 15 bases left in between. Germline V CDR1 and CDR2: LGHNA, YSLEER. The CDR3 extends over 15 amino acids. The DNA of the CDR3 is TGCGCCAGCAGCAATATCTTGGGCCGGAATGAAAAACTGTTTTTT. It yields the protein CASSNILGRNEKLFF.

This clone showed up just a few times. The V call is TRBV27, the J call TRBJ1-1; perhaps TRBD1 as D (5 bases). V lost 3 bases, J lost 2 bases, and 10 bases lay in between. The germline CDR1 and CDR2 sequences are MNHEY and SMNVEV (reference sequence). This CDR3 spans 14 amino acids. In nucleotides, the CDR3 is TGTGCCAGCAGTTTGAACAGGTATAACACTGAAGCTTTCTTT. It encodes CASSLNRYNTEAFF.

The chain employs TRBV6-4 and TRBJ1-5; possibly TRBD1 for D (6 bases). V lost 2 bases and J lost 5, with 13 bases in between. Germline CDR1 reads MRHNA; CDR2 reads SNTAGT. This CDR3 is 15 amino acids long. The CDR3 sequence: CASSDGRGRDQPQHF. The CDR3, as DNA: TGTGCCAGCAGTGACGGCAGGGGAAGGGATCAGCCCCAGCATTTT.

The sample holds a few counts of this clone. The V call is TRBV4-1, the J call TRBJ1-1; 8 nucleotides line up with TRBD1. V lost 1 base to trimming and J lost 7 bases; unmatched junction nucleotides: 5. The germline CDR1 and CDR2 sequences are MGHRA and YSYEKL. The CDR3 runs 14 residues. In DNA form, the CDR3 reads TGCGCCAGCAGCCAAGGCAGGGGGCAAGGTGAAGCTTTCTTT. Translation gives CASSQGRGQGEAFF.

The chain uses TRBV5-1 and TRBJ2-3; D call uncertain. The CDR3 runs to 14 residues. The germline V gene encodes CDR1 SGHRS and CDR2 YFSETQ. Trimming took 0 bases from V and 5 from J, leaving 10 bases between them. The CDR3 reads CASSLGAGVDTQYF. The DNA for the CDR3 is TGCGCCAGCAGCTTGGGGGCCGGTGTAGATACGCAGTATTTT.

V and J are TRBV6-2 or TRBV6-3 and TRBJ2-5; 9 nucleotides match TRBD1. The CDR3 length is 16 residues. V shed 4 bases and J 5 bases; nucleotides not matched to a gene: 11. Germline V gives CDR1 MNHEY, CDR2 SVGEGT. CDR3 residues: CASSFSKTGGVETQYF. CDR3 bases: TGTGCCAGCAGTTTCTCAAAGACAGGGGGTGTTGAGACCCAGTACTTC.